This TCR beta chain was sequenced in a study of T-cell reconstitution after alpha-beta-depleted transplantation in children. The study's findings and limits: Certain patients had high TCRbeta diversity at day 60, and it came from recipient T cells and thymic progenitors that survived. Expanded graft clones, several hundred of them, were reportedly the source of alpha-beta T cells about two months after transplant.

Using unique molecular identifiers, the investigators prepared the TCRbeta library. MiXCR was run by TCRdb on the PCR reads, yielding one entry per CDR3 protein. Seen here are approximately 520,000 distinct CDR3 sequences, roughly 11% observed once, and the top ten hold around 13%. The CDR3 is 16 amino acids. Per the germline V gene, CDR1 is KGHDR and CDR2 is SFDVKD. Unmatched junction bases numbered 4, after V lost 3 bases and J lost 0 bases. In regard to this clonotype: The antigen is not known.

J is TRBJ1-5 and V is TRBV24-1; 7 bases match TRBD1. This receptor was obtained from a female patient aged 2-9 years who had a stem cell transplant for aplastic anemia, so the T cells may come from the graft donor. Sample: PBMCs, mostly from graft donor cells, taken 180 days after TCRalphabeta/CD19-depleted stem cell transplant. The CDR3 nucleotides read TGTGCCACCAGTGATGCCGACAGGGATAGCAATCAGCCCCAGCATTTT. It is translated as CATSDADRDSNQPQHF.